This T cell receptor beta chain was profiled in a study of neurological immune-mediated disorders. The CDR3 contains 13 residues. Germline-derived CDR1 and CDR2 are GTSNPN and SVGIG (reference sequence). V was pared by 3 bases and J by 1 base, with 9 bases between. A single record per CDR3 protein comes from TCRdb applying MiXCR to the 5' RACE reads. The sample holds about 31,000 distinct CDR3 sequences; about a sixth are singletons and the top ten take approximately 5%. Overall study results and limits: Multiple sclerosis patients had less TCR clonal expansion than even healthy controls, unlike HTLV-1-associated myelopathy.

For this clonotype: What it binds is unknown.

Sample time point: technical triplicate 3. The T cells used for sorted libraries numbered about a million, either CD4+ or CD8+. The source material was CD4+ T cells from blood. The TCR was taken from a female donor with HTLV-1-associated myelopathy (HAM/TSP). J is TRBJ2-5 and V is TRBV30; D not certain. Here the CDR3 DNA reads TGTGCCTGGAGACACATATCCCAAGAGACCCAGTACTTC. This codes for CAWRHISQETQYF.